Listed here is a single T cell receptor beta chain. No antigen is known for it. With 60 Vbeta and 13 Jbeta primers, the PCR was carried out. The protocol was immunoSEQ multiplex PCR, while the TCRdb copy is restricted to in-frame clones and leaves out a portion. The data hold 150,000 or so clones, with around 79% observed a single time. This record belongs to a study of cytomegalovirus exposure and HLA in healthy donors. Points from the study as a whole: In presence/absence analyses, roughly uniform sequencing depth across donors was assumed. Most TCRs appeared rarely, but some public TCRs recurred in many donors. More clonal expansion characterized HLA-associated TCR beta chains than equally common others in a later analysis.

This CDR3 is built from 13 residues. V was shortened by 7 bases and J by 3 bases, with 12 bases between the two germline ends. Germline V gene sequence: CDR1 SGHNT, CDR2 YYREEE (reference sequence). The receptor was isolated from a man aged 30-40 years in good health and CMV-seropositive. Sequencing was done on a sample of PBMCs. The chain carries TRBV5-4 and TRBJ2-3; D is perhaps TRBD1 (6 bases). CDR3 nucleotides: TGTGCCAGCGGGATGGGGGCAACAGATACGCAGTATTTT. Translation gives CASGMGATDTQYF.